The clone carrying this T cell receptor beta chain appeared once. The sample originates from a study of CD8 T cells in Susac syndrome. With random hexamers, 0.5 to 1 ug RNA was reverse transcribed. By means of immunoSEQ multiplex PCR, TCR beta CDR3 spanning 54 Vbeta and 13 Jbeta underwent amplification. TCRdb re-called the immunoSEQ multiplex PCR reads through MiXCR, storing one row per CDR3 protein. The sample carries 150,000 to 200,000 distinct CDR3 sequences, 94% recorded once. V was shortened by 0 bases and J by 4 bases, with 16 bases between the two germline ends. The CDR3 runs to 16 residues. The V gene's germline CDR1 is SGHRS and CDR2 YFSETQ.

Sequenced input: CD4+ T cells from PBMCs. This sequence was found in a human donor with Susac syndrome. The chain recombines TRBV5-1 with TRBJ1-1; tentatively, D is TRBD1 (5 bases). The CDR3 DNA follows: TGCGCCAGCAGCTTGGGGGGTTTGGGGCGCAGCACTGAAGCTTTCTTT. This codes for CASSLGGLGRSTEAFF.